This is a list of T cell receptor beta chains from one sample in a study of cytomegalovirus exposure and HLA in healthy donors. Assay: immunoSEQ multiplex PCR; the TCRdb copy retains only in-frame clones and omits some. This table has 200,000 to 250,000 clones, over 80% appearing once. The sequenced sample consisted of PBMCs. These receptors came from a woman aged 40 to 50 in good health and CMV-seropositive. The CDR3 runs from the conserved cysteine through the conserved F or W. D genes are given only for firm matches. Expanded clones get a size class; other rows say once, few or many, or leave the size out.

.	TRBV7-9	TRBD2	TRBJ2-1	17	TGTGCCAGCAGCGCCACTCTAGCGGGAGGGCGGGTCCATGAGCAGTTCTTC	CASSATLAGGRVHEQFF
.	TRBV19	TRBD1	TRBJ1-5	15	TGTGCCAGTAGTATGGGGGAAACAGGGGATCAGCCCCAGCATTTT	CASSMGETGDQPQHF
few	TRBV21-1	.	TRBJ1-1	14	TGTGCCAGCAGCAAAGGGGGGGGGAACACTGAAGCTTTCTTT	CASSKGGGNTEAFF
.	TRBV19	TRBD2	TRBJ2-1	19	TGTGCCAGTAGGTTACGGACTCTAGCGGGAGGAGGTCCTCGCAATGAGCAGTTCTTC	CASRLRTLAGGGPRNEQFF
.	TRBV25-1	TRBD1	TRBJ1-2	15	TGTGCCAGCAGTGAATTTGAGACAGGGGGCGATGGCTACACCTTC	CASSEFETGGDGYTF
.	TRBV4-1	TRBD1	TRBJ1-3	13	TGCGCCAGCAGCCAAGGACAGGGGGACACCATATATTTT	CASSQGQGDTIYF
few	TRBV30	.	TRBJ2-7	15	TGTGCCTGGACCAGCACAGGGCCCTTCTCCTACGAGCAGTACTTC	CAWTSTGPFSYEQYF
.	TRBV12-5	.	TRBJ1-5	14	TGTGCTAGTGGTTTGACCTATACCTCCCAGCCCCAGCATTTT	CASGLTYTSQPQHF
.	TRBV6-1	.	TRBJ1-1	15	TGTGCCAGCAGTGCCTCCACAGGGTTGAACACTGAAGCTTTCTTT	CASSASTGLNTEAFF
.	TRBV5-6	.	TRBJ1-2	15	TGTGCCAGCAGCCCCAGACCCGGGACAAACAATGGCTACACCTTC	CASSPRPGTNNGYTF
few	TRBV7-2	TRBD1	TRBJ2-5	16	TGTGCCAGCAGCTTAGCTCCAGGGGGCGGGAAAGAGACCCAGTACTTC	CASSLAPGGGKETQYF
.	TRBV5-1	.	TRBJ2-1	16	TGCGCCAGCAGCCCGGGGGGGGGACAGAGATACAATGAGCAGTTCTTC	CASSPGGGQRYNEQFF
.	TRBV2	.	TRBJ2-1	13	TGTGCCAACCGAGCCGACAGGAACAATGAGCAGTTCTTC	CANRADRNNEQFF
.	TRBV6-5	.	TRBJ2-7	14	TGTGCCAGCGGATCCTCAGGGGGGCCCTACGAGCAGTACTTC	CASGSSGGPYEQYF
.	TRBV5-5	TRBD1	TRBJ2-3	16	TGTGCCAGCAGCTTGGCCGGGACAGGCTACTACGATACGCAGTATTTT	CASSLAGTGYYDTQYF
.	TRBV7-9	.	TRBJ1-1	12	TGTTCCAGCAGCTTAGCCTATAGTGAAGCTTTCTTT	CSSSLAYSEAFF
once	TRBV5-1	TRBD1	TRBJ1-2	14	TGCGCCAGCAGCTTGGGGGACAGGGGTTTTGGCTACACCTTC	CASSLGDRGFGYTF
.	TRBV14	.	TRBJ2-7	11	TGTGCCAGCAGCCAAGCCTACGAGCAGTACTTC	CASSQAYEQYF
.	TRBV12-5	TRBD1	TRBJ2-7	15	TGTGCTAGTGGTCGTAATCCGGGACAGGGGGGAGAGCAGTACTTC	CASGRNPGQGGEQYF
.	TRBV10-3	TRBD2	TRBJ2-3	14	TGTGCCATCAGTAGTATAGCGGGAGCAGATACGCAGTATTTT	CAISSIAGADTQYF
.	TRBV6-1	.	TRBJ1-1	15	TGTGCCAGCAGCAACGGGTACCCCATGAACACTGAAGCTTTCTTT	CASSNGYPMNTEAFF
.	TRBV7-9	TRBD2	TRBJ2-3	16	TGTGCCAGCAGCTGGGGACTAGCGGAATTCACAGATACGCAGTATTTT	CASSWGLAEFTDTQYF
.	TRBV10-3	TRBD1	TRBJ1-5	15	TGTGCCATCAGTGCGGAGACAGGGTCAAATCAGCCCCAGCATTTT	CAISAETGSNQPQHF
.	TRBV7-2	.	TRBJ1-5	13	TGTGCCAGCAGCGTACAAAAGAATCAGCCCCAGCATTTT	CASSVQKNQPQHF
.	TRBV6-1	.	TRBJ2-3	14	TGTGCCAGCAGTGAAGTTGGGGCCGCAGATACGCAGTATTTT	CASSEVGAADTQYF
.	TRBV19	TRBD1	TRBJ2-3	15	TGTGCCAGTAGTATGGGACAGGGGGCGGCAGATACGCAGTATTTT	CASSMGQGAADTQYF
.	TRBV11-2	.	TRBJ1-2	13	TGTGCCAGCAGCCCGCAGGGGAGCTATGGCTACACCTTC	CASSPQGSYGYTF
.	TRBV28	.	TRBJ1-1	14	TGTGCCAGCAGTTCGGGACTGGGGAACACTGAAGCTTTCTTT	CASSSGLGNTEAFF
.	TRBV11-3	TRBD1	TRBJ2-7	16	TGTGCCAGCAGCTTAGGAGCAGGGGGAGTCTCGTACGAGCAGTACTTC	CASSLGAGGVSYEQYF
few	TRBV5-1	TRBD1	TRBJ2-7	16	TGCGCCAGCAGCTTGGGAGTTGGGACAGGTTTTGGAGAGCAGTACTTC	CASSLGVGTGFGEQYF
.	TRBV5-1	.	TRBJ1-5	15	TGCGCCAGCAGCCCCCAAACAGGGACGAATCAGCCCCAGCATTTT	CASSPQTGTNQPQHF
.	TRBV11-1	TRBD1	TRBJ2-2	15	TGTGCCAGCAGCCGGGGACAGGGGGGGAACGGGGAGCTGTTTTTT	CASSRGQGGNGELFF
.	TRBV5-1	TRBD2	TRBJ2-7	15	TGCGCCAGCAGCTTGGGAGGCGGGAGCTCCTACGAGCAGTACTTC	CASSLGGGSSYEQYF
.	TRBV6-4	.	TRBJ2-1	15	TGTGCCAGCAGTCCTAGCGAGAGCTCCTACAATGAGCAGTTCTTC	CASSPSESSYNEQFF
.	TRBV5-1	TRBD1	TRBJ1-1	15	TGCGCCAGCAGCTTTTCTGGGACAGGGGGCACTGAAGCTTTCTTT	CASSFSGTGGTEAFF
.	TRBV11-3	TRBD1	TRBJ1-2	16	TGTGCCAGCAGCTTAGGCGACAGGGGGCGCTCAAAAGGCTACACCTTC	CASSLGDRGRSKGYTF
.	TRBV14	.	TRBJ1-2	12	TGTGCCAGCAGCCAAGATCGTCATGGCTACACCTTC	CASSQDRHGYTF
few	TRBV19	.	TRBJ1-5	15	TGTGCCAGTAGTATAGGGGGGCAAAGCAATCAGCCCCAGCATTTT	CASSIGGQSNQPQHF
.	TRBV7-9	.	TRBJ2-4	14	TGTGCCAGCAGCTTGGGGAGTATGGTGGACATTCAGTACTTC	CASSLGSMVDIQYF
.	TRBV28	TRBD2	TRBJ2-3	15	TGTGCCGTTGGGGGGGACTTTGCGTTCACAGATACGCAGTATTTT	CAVGGDFAFTDTQYF
.	TRBV18	TRBD1	TRBJ1-1	14	TGTGCCAGCTCACTTTGGACAGGGAACACTGAAGCTTTCTTT	CASSLWTGNTEAFF
.	TRBV9	.	TRBJ2-7	14	TGTGCCAGCAGCGTAGCGAACTCCCCCTACGAGCAGTACTTC	CASSVANSPYEQYF
.	TRBV5-1	.	TRBJ1-1	14	TGCGCCAGCAGCCGAGCGGAGGGTGGTACTGAAGCTTTCTTT	CASSRAEGGTEAFF
.	TRBV1	.	TRBJ2-3	15	TGCACCAGCAGCCAGGGGGACCCCCAGGGGGATACGCAGTATTTT	CTSSQGDPQGDTQYF
.	TRBV5-6	.	TRBJ2-1	15	TGTGCCAGCAGCTTGGGTTACAGTTCCTACAATGAGCAGTTCTTC	CASSLGYSSYNEQFF
.	TRBV6-5	.	TRBJ1-2	13	TGTGCCAGCAGTCCAGGGGTTAACTATGGCTACACCTTC	CASSPGVNYGYTF
.	TRBV7-2	TRBD2	TRBJ2-5	17	TGTGCCAGCAGCCCCGGACTAGCGGGGATTCTTCAAGAGACCCAGTACTTC	CASSPGLAGILQETQYF